Shown below are 14 T cell receptor beta chains from a single sample sequenced in a study of T cell responses to AZD1222 COVID-19 vaccine. The assay was immunoSEQ multiplex PCR, and TCRdb's table has in-frame clones only and misses some. The sample has over 85,000 clones, nearly 90% seen once; the top ten hold almost 8.5%. The sequenced sample was peripheral blood, obtained on day 0 of AZD1222 vaccination. These receptors were obtained from an adult in good health.

This sequence joins TRBV9 and TRBJ1-3, with D hard to call. Per germline, CDR1 SGDLS and CDR2 YYNGEE. V was trimmed by 0 bases and J by 1 base, leaving 11 bases between them. The CDR3 is made up of 16 amino acids. The CDR3 DNA reads as TGTGCCAGCAGCGTAGCTTATGGGCTATCTGGAAACACCATATATTTT. Amino acid sequence: CASSVAYGLSGNTIYF.

This chain joins TRBV6-5 and TRBJ2-5; possibly TRBD1 for D (6 bases). CDR3 length: 14 residues. Germline V gives CDR1 MNHEY, CDR2 SVGAGI. V was shortened by 7 bases and J by 5 bases, with 17 bases between the two germline ends. The chain's CDR3 is CASNRDTSRETQYF. CDR3 nucleotide sequence: TGTGCCAGCAACCGGGACACATCCCGTGAGACCCAGTACTTC.

The chain has TRBV19 and TRBJ1-6; D may be TRBD1 (5 bases). CDR1 and CDR2 (germline): LNHDA, SQIVND (reference sequence). V lost 5 bases to trimming and J lost 6 bases, with 11 bases between them. There are 14 residues in the CDR3. The CDR3 DNA is TGTGCCAGTAGTTCGCAGGGCGCTAATTCACCCCTCCACTTT. Translated, it gives CASSSQGANSPLHF.

The chain employs TRBV7-9 and TRBJ1-2; unclear D gene. The ends were cut back, 0 bases at V and 6 bases at J, with 8 bases in the middle. The V gene's germline CDR1 is SEHNR and CDR2 FQNEAQ (reference sequence). The CDR3 sequence is 13 residues long. CDR3 sequence: CASSLARVDGYTF. The CDR3 DNA follows: TGTGCCAGCAGCTTAGCTCGCGTTGATGGCTACACCTTC.

This chain links TRBV5-6 with TRBJ1-1; D unresolved. CDR1 is SGHDT, CDR2 YYEEEE, per germline. The CDR3 runs to 12 residues. With 4 bases removed from V and 11 bases from J, the gap between germline ends came to 15 bases. The CDR3 loop is CASSLLESRAFF. The CDR3 region has the DNA TGTGCCAGCAGCCTCCTAGAAAGTAGGGCTTTCTTT.

This chain links TRBV7-9 with TRBJ1-2; D unclear. This CDR3 region has 13 residues. V shed 5 bases and J shed 6 bases, with 13 bases lying between them. Germline V gives CDR1 SEHNR, CDR2 FQNEAQ (reference sequence). The CDR3 coding sequence is TGTGCCAGCAGCCCACAGAGCGGCCATGGCTACACCTTC. Amino acids: CASSPQSGHGYTF. Full variable domain (rest looked up from reference TRBV7-9 and TRBJ1-2): DTGVSQNPRHKITKRGQNVTFRCDPISEHNRLYWYRQTLGQGPEFLTYFQNEAQLEKSRLLSDRFSAERPKGSFSTLEIQRTEQGDSAMYLCASSPQSGHGYTFGSGTRLTVV.

The count of this clone is one. This chain uses TRBV5-4 with TRBJ2-1, with D unresolved. Trimming stripped 0 bases from V and 0 bases from J, with 10 bases between. Germline loops: CDR1 SGHNT, CDR2 YYREEE (reference sequence). The CDR3 contains 16 residues. CDR3 nucleotides: TGTGCCAGCAGCTTGGGGGCCCCGAGCTCCTACAATGAGCAGTTCTTC. This sequence encodes CASSLGAPSSYNEQFF.

V gene TRBV4-3 combines with J gene TRBJ1-1; D remains unclear. Germline V gene lookup returns CDR1 LGHNA and CDR2 YSLEER. Trimming cost V 1 base and J 2 bases, with 11 bases left between them. The length of the CDR3 is 15 residues. The CDR3 coding sequence is TGCGCCAGCAGCCAAGTTGGAGCGCCCAACACTGAAGCTTTCTTT. Its protein is CASSQVGAPNTEAFF.

This clone showed up just a few times. The V gene is TRBV30, the J gene TRBJ1-2; D remains ambiguous. Trimming shortened V by 0 bases and J by 5 bases, and 7 bases separated the two germline ends. The CDR3 loop spans 12 amino acids. The germline CDR1 and CDR2 sequences are GTSNPN and SVGIG (reference sequence). CDR3 loop: CAWSVLVYGYTF. CDR3 in DNA: TGTGCCTGGAGTGTCCTCGTATATGGCTACACCTTC.

The chain recombines TRBV5-1 with TRBJ1-4; maybe TRBD1 (6 bases). The CDR3 is made up of 15 amino acids. The V gene's germline CDR1 is SGHRS and CDR2 YFSETQ. The V and J ends lost 7 bases and 0 bases respectively, with 13 bases between them. CDR3 DNA: TGCGCCAGCGGCGGGGGCCCGGCAACTAATGAAAAACTGTTTTTT. Translating it yields CASGGGPATNEKLFF.

V usage is TRBV19 and J usage is TRBJ1-2; TRBD1 might be the D (6 bases). The CDR3 covers 13 residues. Trimming left V 5 bases short and J 1 base short, with 8 bases between. CDR1 and CDR2 (germline): LNHDA, SQIVND (reference sequence). CDR3 bases: TGTGCCAGTAGTTCAGGGGTTAACTATGGCTACACCTTC. This encodes CASSSGVNYGYTF.

The genes are TRBV7-9 and TRBJ2-7; 8 bases map to TRBD1. Germline CDR1 reads SEHNR; CDR2 reads FQNEAQ (reference sequence). With V trimmed by 1 base and J by 5 bases, 7 bases remained unmatched. The CDR3 has 15 residues. CDR3 region: CASSLGTGYIHEQYF. CDR3 coding DNA: TGTGCCAGCAGCTTAGGGACAGGGTATATCCACGAGCAGTACTTC.

V gene TRBV5-6 combines with J gene TRBJ1-4, with D possibly matching TRBD1 (6 bases). Germline V gene lookup returns CDR1 SGHDT and CDR2 YYEEEE. This CDR3 has 19 amino acids. V lost 0 bases, J lost 0 bases, and 18 bases lay in between. The CDR3 reads CASSLAAFTRQATNEKLFF. In DNA form, the CDR3 reads TGTGCCAGCAGCTTGGCCGCATTTACGAGACAGGCAACTAATGAAAAACTGTTTTTT.

The V call is TRBV4-1, the J call TRBJ2-5; 10 nucleotides agree with TRBD2. Germline V lookup: CDR1 MGHRA, CDR2 YSYEKL. The trim removed 1 base at V and 14 bases at J, leaving 7 bases unmatched. This CDR3 has 13 amino acids. The DNA of the CDR3 is TGCGCCAGCAGCCAAGTTAGCGGGGGGCCGAGATACTTC. Protein: CASSQVSGGPRYF.